A selection of T cell receptor beta chains follows, all from one sample in a study of blood T cell repertoires in COVID-19. Only in-frame clones appear in the TCRdb table, and some are missing; sequencing was by immunoSEQ multiplex PCR. The top ten hold around 3% of the sample, which has 300,000 to 400,000 clones, around 92% seen once. Sequenced input: peripheral blood. These receptors all stem from a woman younger than 45 with COVID-19, enrolled during active disease. CDR3s leave out the opening cysteine and the closing phenylalanine or tryptophan.

>TRBJ2-5|TRBV6-1
ASSEAAGLAGRPETQY
>TRBJ2-3|TRBV6-2/TRBV6-3
ASSYGPSGTDTQY
>TRBJ1-1|TRBV2
ASSGQGRAGTEAF
>TRBJ1-5|TRBV29-1
SVKDRDNSNQPQH
>TRBJ1-2|TRBV2
ASRGYGQGAST
>TRBJ1-4|TRBV6-6
ASSSPTNNEKLF
>TRBJ2-5|TRBV6-5
ASMGAGASETQY
>TRBJ2-5|TRBV6-5
ASTQSAGRVAQY
>TRBJ2-3|TRBV13
ASSRRPAGGPTGTDTQY
>TRBJ1-1|TRBV12-3/TRBV12-4
ASQYRGTEAF
>TRBJ1-6|TRBV4-1
ASSPDPVRDYSPLH
>TRBJ2-1|TRBV6-2/TRBV6-3
ASSIRGEQF
>TRBJ2-5|TRBV4-1
ASSQEGRDRGHETQY
>TRBJ1-3|TRBV7-9
ASSLDQDSGNTIY
>TRBJ2-4|TRBV2
ASSMDRSKWC
>TRBJ2-1|TRBV14
ASSTASGRVYNEQF
>TRBJ2-3|TRBV6-2/TRBV6-3
ASSYSFRGGTDTQY
>TRBJ2-5|TRBV19
ASRVEGRSGQETQY
>TRBJ2-1|TRBV19
ASSRREKGNEQF
>TRBJ2-7|TRBV5-1
ASSLGQGVNEQY
>TRBJ1-4|TRBV28
ASSRQVFNEKLF
>TRBJ1-1|TRBV5-1
ASSWGGRDTEAF
>TRBJ2-7|TRBV28
AINEGARTGEQY
>TRBJ1-1|TRBV6-5
ASSTQGRTEAF